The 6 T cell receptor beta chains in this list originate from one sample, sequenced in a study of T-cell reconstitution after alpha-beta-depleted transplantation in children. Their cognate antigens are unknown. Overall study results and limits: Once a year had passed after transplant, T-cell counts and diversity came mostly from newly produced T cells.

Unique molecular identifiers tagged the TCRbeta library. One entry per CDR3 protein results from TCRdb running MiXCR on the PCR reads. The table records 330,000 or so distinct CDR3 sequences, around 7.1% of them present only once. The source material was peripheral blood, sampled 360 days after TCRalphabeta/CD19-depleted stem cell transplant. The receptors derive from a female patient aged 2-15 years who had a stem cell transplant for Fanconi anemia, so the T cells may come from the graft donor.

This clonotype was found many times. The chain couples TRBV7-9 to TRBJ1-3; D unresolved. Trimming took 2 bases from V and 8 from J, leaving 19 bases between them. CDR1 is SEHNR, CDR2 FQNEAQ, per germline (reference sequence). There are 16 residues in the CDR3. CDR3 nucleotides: TGTGCCAGCAGCTTAACATCCGTGCAGACCCGCGACACCATATATTTT. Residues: CASSLTSVQTRDTIYF.

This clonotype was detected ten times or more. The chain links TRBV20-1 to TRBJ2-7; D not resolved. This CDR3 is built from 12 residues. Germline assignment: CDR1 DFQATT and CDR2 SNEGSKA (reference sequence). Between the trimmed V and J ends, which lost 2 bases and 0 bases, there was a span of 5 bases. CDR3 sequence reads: CSARHPSYEQYF. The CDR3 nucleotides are TGCAGTGCTAGACACCCCTCCTACGAGCAGTACTTC.

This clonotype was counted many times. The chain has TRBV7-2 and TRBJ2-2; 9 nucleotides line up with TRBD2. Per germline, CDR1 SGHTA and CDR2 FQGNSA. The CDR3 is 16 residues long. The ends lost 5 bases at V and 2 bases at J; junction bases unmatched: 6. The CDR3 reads CASSHTGTSNTGELFF. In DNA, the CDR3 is TGTGCCAGCAGCCATACCGGGACTAGCAACACCGGGGAGCTGTTTTTT. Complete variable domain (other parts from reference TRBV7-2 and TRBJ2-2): GAGVSQSPSNKVTEKGKDVELRCDPISGHTALYWYRQSLGQGLEFLIYFQGNSAPDKSGLPSDRFSAERTGGSVSTLTIQRTQQEDSAVYLCASSHTGTSNTGELFFGEGSRLTVL.

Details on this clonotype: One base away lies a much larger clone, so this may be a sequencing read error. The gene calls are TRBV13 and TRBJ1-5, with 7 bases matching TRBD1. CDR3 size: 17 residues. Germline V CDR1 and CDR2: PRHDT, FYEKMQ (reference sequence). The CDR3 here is CASSLGLQTGSSQAQHF. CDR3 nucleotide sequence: TGTGCCAGCAGCTTAGGCCTTCAGACAGGGAGTAGTCAGGCCCAGCATTTT.

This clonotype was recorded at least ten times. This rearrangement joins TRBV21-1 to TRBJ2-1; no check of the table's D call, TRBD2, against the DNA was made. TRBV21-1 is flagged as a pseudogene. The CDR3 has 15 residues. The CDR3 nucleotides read TGTGCCAGCAGCCCAACTTGGGCCCCGCGGAATGAGCAGTTCTTC. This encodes CASSPTWAPRNEQFF.

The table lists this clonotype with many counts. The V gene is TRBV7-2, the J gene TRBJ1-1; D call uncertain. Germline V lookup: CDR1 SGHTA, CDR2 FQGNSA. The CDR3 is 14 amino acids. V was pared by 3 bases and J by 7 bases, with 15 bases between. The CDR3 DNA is TGTGCCAGCAGCTTGCTCCTTGGACGATTTGAAGCTTTCTTT. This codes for CASSLLLGRFEAFF.